The text below deals with one T cell receptor beta chain. These data are taken from a study of patients and donors after allogeneic stem cell transplantation. Per the germline V gene, CDR1 is MNHEY and CDR2 is SVGEGT. V trimming: 7 bases; J trimming: 7 bases; junction bases outside the gene matches: 9. The CDR3 sequence is 14 residues long. Using its own MiXCR run on the RT-PCR reads, TCRdb lists one record per CDR3 protein. The sample consists of around 160,000 distinct CDR3 sequences, about 32% of them appearing once. The receptor's source is a human donor who was either an allogeneic HSCT recipient or a stem cell or donor lymphocyte infusion donor (not recorded which). It is not recorded whose cells these are; they may come from a transplant donor. The source material was blood, either unsorted or a sorted T cell fraction (not recorded which). V is TRBV6-2 or TRBV6-3 and J is TRBJ2-1; 8 bases are shared with TRBD2. The CDR3 sequence is CASTPAGGTNEQFF. The DNA of the CDR3 is TGTGCCAGCACCCCGGCGGGGGGTACAAATGAGCAGTTCTTC.